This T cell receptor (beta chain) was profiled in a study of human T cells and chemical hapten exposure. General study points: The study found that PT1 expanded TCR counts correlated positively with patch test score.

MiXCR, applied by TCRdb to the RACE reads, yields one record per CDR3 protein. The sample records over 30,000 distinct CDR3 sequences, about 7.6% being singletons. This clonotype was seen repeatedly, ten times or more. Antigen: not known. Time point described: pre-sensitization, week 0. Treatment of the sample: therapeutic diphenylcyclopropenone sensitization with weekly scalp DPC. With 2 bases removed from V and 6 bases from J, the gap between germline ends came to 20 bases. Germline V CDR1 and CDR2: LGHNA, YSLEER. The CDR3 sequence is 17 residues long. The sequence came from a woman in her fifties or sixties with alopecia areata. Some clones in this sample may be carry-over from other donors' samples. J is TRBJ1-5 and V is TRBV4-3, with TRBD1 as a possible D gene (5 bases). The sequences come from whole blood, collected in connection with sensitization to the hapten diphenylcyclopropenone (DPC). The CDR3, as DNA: TGCGCCAGCAGCCAAAGCCCCGCCGGACAAGGTGGTCAGCCCCAGCATTTT. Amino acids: CASSQSPAGQGGQPQHF.